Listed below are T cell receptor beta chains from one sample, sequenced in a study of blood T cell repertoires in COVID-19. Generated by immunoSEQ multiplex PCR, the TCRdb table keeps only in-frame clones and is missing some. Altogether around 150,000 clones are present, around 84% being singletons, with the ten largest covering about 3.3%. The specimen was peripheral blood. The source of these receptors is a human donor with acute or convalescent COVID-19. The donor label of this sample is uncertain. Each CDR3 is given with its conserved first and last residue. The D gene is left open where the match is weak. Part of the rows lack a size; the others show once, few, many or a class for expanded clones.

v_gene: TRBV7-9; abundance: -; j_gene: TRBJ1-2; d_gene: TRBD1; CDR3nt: TGTGCCAGCAGCTTGGGACAGGGTGCTAACTATGGCTACACCTTC; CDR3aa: CASSLGQGANYGYTF
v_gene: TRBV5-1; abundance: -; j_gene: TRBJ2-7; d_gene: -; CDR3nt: TGCGCCAGCAGCTTGGGTGGAGGGGCAACGTACGAGCAGTACTTC; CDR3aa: CASSLGGGATYEQYF
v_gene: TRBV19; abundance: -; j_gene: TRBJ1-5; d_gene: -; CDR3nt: TGTGCCAGTAGTATGACACATCAGCCCCAGCATTTT; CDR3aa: CASSMTHQPQHF
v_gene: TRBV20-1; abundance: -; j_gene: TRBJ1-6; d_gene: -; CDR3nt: TGCAGTGCTAGTAGGGAGGGCTTAGAAGGTTCCTATAATTCACCCCTCCACTTT; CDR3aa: CSASREGLEGSYNSPLHF
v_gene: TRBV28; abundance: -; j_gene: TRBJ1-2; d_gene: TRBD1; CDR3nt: TGTGCCAGCAGTTTATCCGGGACAGGGGGCATTGTGGATGGCTACACCTTC; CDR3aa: CASSLSGTGGIVDGYTF
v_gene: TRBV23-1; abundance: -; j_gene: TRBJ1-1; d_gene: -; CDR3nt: TGCGCCAGCCCGGCTCCGGGGGGCATCCTGAACACTGAAGCTTTCTTT; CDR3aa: CASPAPGGILNTEAFF
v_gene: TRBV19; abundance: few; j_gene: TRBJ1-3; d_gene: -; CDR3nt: TGTGCCAGTAGTATCCATTCTCAGACAGTGAGGACGGCGGGAAACACCATATATTTT; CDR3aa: CASSIHSQTVRTAGNTIYF
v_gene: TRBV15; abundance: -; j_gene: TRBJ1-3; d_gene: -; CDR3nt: TGTGCCACCAGCAGAGATGCCAGGCCTGGAAACACCATATATTTT; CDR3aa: CATSRDARPGNTIYF
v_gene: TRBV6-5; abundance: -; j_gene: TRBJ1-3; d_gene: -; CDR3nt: TGTGCCAGCAGTTACTCGGGCGTGGGCTCTGGAAACACCATATATTTT; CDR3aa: CASSYSGVGSGNTIYF
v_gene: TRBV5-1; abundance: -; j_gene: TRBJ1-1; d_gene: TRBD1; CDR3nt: TGCGCCACCACGACAGGGGCTCCGAACACTGAAGCTTTCTTT; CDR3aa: CATTTGAPNTEAFF